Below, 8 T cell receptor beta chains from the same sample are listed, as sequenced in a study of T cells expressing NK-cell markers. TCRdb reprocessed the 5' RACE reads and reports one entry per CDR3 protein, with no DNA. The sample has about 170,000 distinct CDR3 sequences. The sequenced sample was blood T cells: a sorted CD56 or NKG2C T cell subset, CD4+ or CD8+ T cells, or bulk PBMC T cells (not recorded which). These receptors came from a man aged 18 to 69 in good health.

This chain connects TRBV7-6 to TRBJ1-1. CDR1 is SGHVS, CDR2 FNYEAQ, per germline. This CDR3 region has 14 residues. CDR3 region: CASSPGRVNTEAFF.

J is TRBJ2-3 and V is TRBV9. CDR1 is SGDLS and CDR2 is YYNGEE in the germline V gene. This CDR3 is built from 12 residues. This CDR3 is CASSVEGNTQYF. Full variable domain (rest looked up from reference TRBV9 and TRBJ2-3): DSGVTQTPKHLITATGQRVTLRCSPRSGDLSVYWYQQSLDQGLQFLIQYYNGEERAKGNILERFSAQQFPDLHSELNLSSLELGDSALYFCASSVEGNTQYFGPGTRLTVL.

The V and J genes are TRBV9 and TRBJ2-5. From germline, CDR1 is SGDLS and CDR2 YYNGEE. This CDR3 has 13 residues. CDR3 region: CASSVRPQETQYF.

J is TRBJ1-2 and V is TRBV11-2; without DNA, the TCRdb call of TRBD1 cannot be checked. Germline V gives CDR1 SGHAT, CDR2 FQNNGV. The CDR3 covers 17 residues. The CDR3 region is CASSLEWGTGDYYGYTF.

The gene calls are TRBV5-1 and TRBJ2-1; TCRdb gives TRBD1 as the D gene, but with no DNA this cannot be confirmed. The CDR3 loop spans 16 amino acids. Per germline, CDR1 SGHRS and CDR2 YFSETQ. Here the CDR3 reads CASSLPGTGGRNEQFF. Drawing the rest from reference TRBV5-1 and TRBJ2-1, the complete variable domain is KAGVTQTPRYLIKTRGQQVTLSCSPISGHRSVSWYQQTPGQGLQFLFEYFSETQRNKGNFPGRFSGRQFSNSRSEMNVSTLELGDSALYLCASSLPGTGGRNEQFFGPGTRLTVL.

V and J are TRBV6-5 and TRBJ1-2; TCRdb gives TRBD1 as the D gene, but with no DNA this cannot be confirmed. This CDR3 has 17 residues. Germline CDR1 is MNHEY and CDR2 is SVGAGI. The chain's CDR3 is CASSYFGSTGGNYGYTF.

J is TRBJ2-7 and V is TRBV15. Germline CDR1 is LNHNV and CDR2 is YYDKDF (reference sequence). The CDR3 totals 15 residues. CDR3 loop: CATSRDVVLPTVQYF.

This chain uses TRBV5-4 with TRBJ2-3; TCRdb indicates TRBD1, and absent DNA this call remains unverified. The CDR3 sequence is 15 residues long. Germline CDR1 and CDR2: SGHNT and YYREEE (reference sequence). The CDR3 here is CASSLGRGPTDTQYF.